Below are 15 T cell receptor beta chains sequenced from a single sample in a study of blood T cell repertoires in COVID-19 (dated by TCRdb to 2018 to 2021). The library was built by means of the immunoSEQ multiplex PCR assay. The table comes from immuneACCESS by way of TCRdb, which keeps in-frame sequences with V and J called. Part of the clones is missing from these tables; in studies checked, under half for an unresolved V gene and the rest for unknown reasons. The sample includes some 260,000 clones, with around 89% observed a single time. The biggest ten clones account for approximately 9.5% of the sample. The specimen was PBMCs or T cells enriched from blood (not recorded which). All receptors derive from a man in his forties who had recovered from COVID-19.

A few counts support this clone. The V call is TRBV12-5, the J call TRBJ2-1; 8 nucleotides agree with TRBD1. Germline V gives CDR1 LGHNT, CDR2 FRNRAP. This CDR3 has 15 amino acids. The V and J ends lost 6 bases and 2 bases, in that order; junction bases with no gene match: 6. CDR3 residues: CASGSGTGPYNEQFF. Written as DNA, the CDR3 is TGTGCTAGTGGCTCCGGGACAGGTCCCTACAATGAGCAGTTCTTC.

The V and J genes are TRBV7-8 and TRBJ2-7; 8 bases are shared with TRBD2. After removal of 5 bases from V and 2 bases from J, the junction contained 8 bases not matched to a gene. In germline, CDR1 is SGHVS, CDR2 FQNEAQ. The CDR3 has 15 amino acids. CDR3 nucleotides: TGTGCCAGCAGCGAAGGACTAGCTGGCGCCTACGAGCAGTACTTC. The encoded protein is CASSEGLAGAYEQYF.

The genes are TRBV6-2 or TRBV6-3 and TRBJ2-1; the D gene is possibly TRBD2 (6 bases). V was cut by 5 bases and J by 5 bases, with 10 bases left in between. This CDR3 has 13 amino acids. Germline-derived CDR1 and CDR2 are MNHEY and SVGEGT. CDR3 sequence reads: CASSGGWNNEQFF. CDR3 bases: TGTGCCAGCAGTGGGGGGTGGAACAATGAGCAGTTCTTC.

A few counts support this clone. The V call is TRBV19, the J call TRBJ1-5; TRBD1 might be the D (6 bases). The CDR3 consists of 16 residues. In germline, CDR1 is LNHDA, CDR2 SQIVND (reference sequence). V was shortened by 4 bases and J by 4 bases, with 17 bases between the two germline ends. The CDR3: CASSNRGYDENQPQHF. The CDR3 coding sequence is TGTGCCAGTAGTAATAGGGGGTATGATGAGAATCAGCCCCAGCATTTT.

This chain uses TRBV3-1 (or the pseudogene TRBV3-2) with TRBJ2-4, with TRBD2 matching 12 bases. Germline CDR1 and CDR2: LGHDT and YNNKEL (reference sequence). CDR3 length: 20 amino acids. V gave up 0 bases and J gave up 0 bases; unmatched junction bases: 9. Written as DNA, the CDR3 is TGTGCCAGCAGCCAAGAAACTAGCGGGAGGTTTCGATTAGCCAAAAACATTCAGTACTTC. Its translation is CASSQETSGRFRLAKNIQYF.

The J gene is TRBJ1-2, the V gene TRBV11-2; TRBD1 matches at 7 bases. Germline V gene sequence: CDR1 SGHAT, CDR2 FQNNGV. CDR3 length: 15 residues. Trimming at V came to 5 bases and at J to 0 bases, leaving 6 bases not matched to a gene. CDR3 sequence reads: CASSLGTVANYGYTF. The CDR3 coding sequence is TGTGCCAGCAGCCTAGGGACAGTAGCTAACTATGGCTACACCTTC. Full variable domain (remainder filled in from reference TRBV11-2 and TRBJ1-2): EAGVAQSPRYKIIEKRQSVAFWCNPISGHATLYWYQQILGQGPKLLIQFQNNGVVDDSQLPKDRFSAERLKGVDSTLKIQPAKLEDSAVYLCASSLGTVANYGYTFGSGTRLTVV.

The chain has TRBV13 and TRBJ1-1; maybe TRBD1 (6 bases). Trimming took 3 bases from V and 1 from J, leaving 12 bases between them. CDR1 PRHDT and CDR2 FYEKMQ come from the germline V gene (reference sequence). The CDR3 has 15 residues. The CDR3 reads CASSFSWGQNTEAFF. CDR3 nucleotide sequence: TGTGCCAGCAGCTTCTCCTGGGGACAGAACACTGAAGCTTTCTTT.

This clone appeared a single time. The V gene is TRBV14, the J gene TRBJ2-2, with D unresolved. The germline V and J ends were trimmed by 0 bases and 4 bases, with 9 bases remaining between them. The germline gives CDR1 SGHDN, CDR2 FVKESK. CDR3 size: 15 residues. This CDR3 is CASSQEEPVTGELFF. The CDR3 nucleotides read TGTGCCAGCAGCCAAGAAGAGCCCGTCACCGGGGAGCTGTTTTTT.

The chain has TRBV4-3 and TRBJ2-1; 9 bases are a match to TRBD2. With 1 base clipped from V and 1 base from J, the junction kept 14 bases outside the gene matches. CDR3 size: 20 residues. The germline V gene encodes CDR1 LGHNA and CDR2 YSLEER. In DNA form, the CDR3 reads TGCGCCAGCAGCCAAGTCGAGATTGCGGGAGGGCCGGATTCCTACAATGAGCAGTTCTTC. It encodes CASSQVEIAGGPDSYNEQFF.

The chain recombines TRBV6-5 with TRBJ2-3, with a weak D call TRBD1 (5 bases). CDR1 is MNHEY and CDR2 is SVGAGI in the germline V gene. The CDR3 runs to 13 residues. The V gene lost 6 bases and the J gene lost 1 base, with 8 bases spanning the gap. CDR3: CASRGRGTDTQYF. CDR3 sequence (DNA): TGTGCCAGCAGGGGCAGGGGCACAGATACGCAGTATTTT.

As concerns this clone: This sample includes further DNA sequences coding for the same CDR3. J is TRBJ2-1 and V is TRBV7-3, with 7 bases that match TRBD2. The junction had 2 bases not matched to a gene; V was cut back by 2 bases and J by 1 base. CDR3 size: 15 residues. Germline V gene sequence: CDR1 SGHTA, CDR2 FQGTGA. The CDR3 bases are TGTGCCAGCAGCTTATCTAGCGGATCCTACAATGAGCAGTTCTTC. Translation gives CASSLSSGSYNEQFF.

V and J are TRBV29-1 and TRBJ1-1, with TRBD1 matching over 7 bases. This CDR3 comprises 13 residues. J was trimmed by 10 bases and V by 6 bases; bases with no gene match: 14. The germline gives CDR1 SQVTM, CDR2 ANQGSEA. DNA of the CDR3: TGCAGCGTAATGACGACAGGGTTGTTGGTAGCTTTCTTT. Protein sequence: CSVMTTGLLVAFF. Full variable domain (outside the CDR3, taken from reference TRBV29-1 and TRBJ1-1): SAVISQKPSRDICQRGTSLTIQCQVDSQVTMMFWYRQQPGQSLTLIATANQGSEATYESGFVIDKFPISRPNLTFSTLTVSNMSPEDSSIYLCSVMTTGLLVAFFGQGTRLTVV.

This chain links TRBV6-5 with TRBJ2-7; maybe TRBD1 (6 bases). In germline, CDR1 is MNHEY, CDR2 SVGAGI. Trimming cost V 6 bases and J 5 bases, with 11 bases left between them. This CDR3 region has 12 residues. The CDR3 loop reads CASSPGADEQYF. The CDR3 DNA follows: TGTGCCAGCAGCCCAGGGGCTGACGAGCAGTACTTC.

This clone was observed a single time. The chain employs TRBV28 and TRBJ1-4; weak D call: TRBD1 (6 bases). V was trimmed by 5 bases and J by 4 bases, leaving 8 bases between them. Germline V gives CDR1 MDHEN, CDR2 SYDVKM. The CDR3 has 13 residues. Here the CDR3 reads CASSLDSNEKLFF. The CDR3 DNA is TGTGCCAGCAGTCTGGACAGTAATGAAAAACTGTTTTTT.

The rearrangement links TRBV7-2 to TRBJ2-4; D not certain. The CDR3 covers 14 residues. The V end lost 1 base, the J end lost 9 bases, and 13 bases lay between the germline ends. Germline V gene data show CDR1 as SGHTA and CDR2 as FQGNSA. The CDR3 DNA reads as TGTGCCAGCAGCTTAGATGTGACATTAACCATTCAGTACTTC. The encoded protein is CASSLDVTLTIQYF.